The 5 T cell receptor beta chains presented below share a single source sample, sequenced in a study of beta chain features in type 1 diabetes. Reverse transcription of all isolated RNA meant that expressed TCRB transcripts were sequenced. The method was immunoSEQ multiplex PCR; TCRdb's version includes in-frame clones alone and lacks a portion of them. The repertoire includes just over 600,000 clones, 15% to 18% of them detected once, and under 0.095% sits in the top ten. The sequenced sample was naive CD4+ T cells from blood. These receptors all stem from a man younger than 35 in good health.

This chain links TRBV28 with TRBJ2-7; TRBD1 aligns across 12 bases. This CDR3 is 15 amino acids long. Germline V gene lookup returns CDR1 MDHEN and CDR2 SYDVKM. J lost 8 bases, V lost 6 bases, and 11 bases had no gene match. CDR3 loop: CASRPAGTGGAKQYF. CDR3 coding DNA: TGTGCCAGCAGACCCGCCGGGACAGGGGGCGCTAAGCAGTACTTC.

The chain carries TRBV28 and TRBJ2-1, with a weak D call TRBD2 (5 bases). The germline V gene has CDR1 MDHEN and CDR2 SYDVKM. Trimming removed 8 bases at V and 0 bases at J, with 14 bases between. This CDR3 spans 15 amino acids. The CDR3 coding sequence is TGTGCCAGCGGCGAGCGGTGGAGCTCCTACAATGAGCAGTTCTTC. Protein sequence: CASGERWSSYNEQFF.

This clone was seen a handful of times. This chain connects TRBV4-2 to TRBJ1-2, with no clear D. Between the trimmed V and J ends, which lost 1 base and 5 bases, there was a span of 11 bases. Germline CDR1 LGHNA, CDR2 YNFKEQ. The CDR3 is made up of 14 amino acids. CDR3 amino acids: CASSQGLDGYGYTF. CDR3 bases: TGTGCCAGCAGCCAAGGTCTGGACGGATATGGCTACACCTTC.

The chain is built from TRBV5-1 and TRBJ1-1; 8 bases align to TRBD1. Unmatched junction bases numbered 6, after V lost 4 bases and J lost 1 base. Per the germline V gene, CDR1 is SGHRS and CDR2 is YFSETQ. This CDR3 has 15 amino acids. CDR3 nucleotide sequence: TGCGCCAGCAGCACCGGACAGGGAGGGAACACTGAAGCTTTCTTT. Amino acid sequence: CASSTGQGGNTEAFF.

The rearrangement links TRBV29-1 to TRBJ2-7; 11 bases are a match to TRBD2. There are 15 residues in the CDR3. With 7 bases clipped from V and 1 base from J, the junction kept 9 bases outside the gene matches. The V gene's germline CDR1 is SQVTM and CDR2 ANQGSEA. In DNA, the CDR3 is TGCAGCGGAACGATCGGACTAGCGGGTTCCTACGAGCAGTACTTC. Its translation: CSGTIGLAGSYEQYF.